These T cell receptor beta chains were read from a single sample in a study of blood T cells in healthy people across ages. TCRdb fed the 5' RACE reads into MiXCR, producing one record per CDR3 protein. The sample records about 800,000 distinct CDR3 sequences, around 25% being singletons. The sample was also reused in another study, on T cells of mothers and their children.

The sequencing sample was made of blood. The origin of the receptors is a boy under 18 in good health. Each CDR3 is given with its conserved first and last residue.

J gene: TRBJ2-6; V gene: TRBV20-1; CDR3 protein: CSAIPGERSGANVLTF
J gene: TRBJ2-7; V gene: TRBV28; CDR3 protein: CASTWAISYEQYF
J gene: TRBJ1-2; V gene: TRBV28; CDR3 protein: CASSWGQVANYGYTF
J gene: TRBJ2-7; V gene: TRBV7-6; CDR3 protein: CASSTLANSYEQYF
J gene: -; V gene: TRBV7-9; CDR3 protein: CASSSKGTSGRAPPYEQYF
J gene: TRBJ2-5; V gene: TRBV6-6; CDR3 protein: CASSGGAGYQETQYF
J gene: -; V gene: TRBV6-2/TRBV6-3; CDR3 protein: CASRHASYEQYF
J gene: TRBJ1-2; V gene: TRBV6-6; CDR3 protein: CASSYEHNGYTF
J gene: TRBJ2-3; V gene: TRBV29-1; CDR3 protein: CSVDRELTDTQYF
J gene: TRBJ2-5; V gene: TRBV20-1; CDR3 protein: CSARVGLAGGTGTQYF
J gene: TRBJ2-7; V gene: TRBV7-8; CDR3 protein: CASSPNRDGYYEQYF